This T cell receptor (beta chain) was sequenced in a study of immune cell composition in non-small cell lung cancer. With V trimmed by 4 bases and J by 3 bases, 6 bases remained unmatched. CDR3 length equals 15 residues. CDR1 is SGHRS and CDR2 is YFSETQ in the germline V gene. A word on this clone: Its target is not known.

Clones were sequenced by immunoSEQ multiplex PCR, and TCRdb holds only the in-frame ones, with some missing. The repertoire holds about 9,000 clones, with roughly three quarters as singletons. Broader study findings: Adenocarcinomas with higher top tumour-associated clone frequency had more reactive TILs. Tumour-associated clones >0.5% occurred in roughly 30% of adenocarcinomas, less than 80% of squamous. Tumour TCR-beta clonality showed no significant link to smoking pack-years.

This chain links TRBV5-1 with TRBJ2-2; 7 nucleotides align to TRBD1. The TCR originated in a human donor with non-small cell lung cancer. The sample was lung tumor tissue. Here the CDR3 reads CASSARDSYTGELFF. The CDR3, as DNA: TGCGCCAGCAGCGCCCGGGACAGTTACACCGGGGAGCTGTTTTTT.